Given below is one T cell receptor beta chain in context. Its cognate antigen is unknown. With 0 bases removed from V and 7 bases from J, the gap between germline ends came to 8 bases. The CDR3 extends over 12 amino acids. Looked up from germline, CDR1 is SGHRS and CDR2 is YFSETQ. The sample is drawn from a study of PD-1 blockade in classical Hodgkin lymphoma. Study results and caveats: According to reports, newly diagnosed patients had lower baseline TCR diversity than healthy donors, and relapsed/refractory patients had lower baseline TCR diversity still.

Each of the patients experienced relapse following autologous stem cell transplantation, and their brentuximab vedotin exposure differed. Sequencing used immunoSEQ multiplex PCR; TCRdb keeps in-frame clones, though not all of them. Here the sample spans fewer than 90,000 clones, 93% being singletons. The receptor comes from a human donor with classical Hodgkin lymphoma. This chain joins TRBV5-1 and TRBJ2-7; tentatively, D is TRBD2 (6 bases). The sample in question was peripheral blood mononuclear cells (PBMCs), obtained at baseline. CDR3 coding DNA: TGCGCCAGCAGCTTGGCCGGGGGTGAGCAGTACTTC. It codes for CASSLAGGEQYF.